The 15 T cell receptor beta chains given below trace back to one sample, sequenced in a study of T-cell memory formation after mild COVID-19. TCRdb re-called the 5' RACE reads through MiXCR, storing one row per CDR3 protein. The top ten hold roughly 33% of the sample, which has tens of thousands of distinct CDR3 sequences, roughly 17% seen once. The sample taken for sequencing was PBMCs or a T cell subset sorted from them (not recorded which). These TCRs come from an adult woman who had mild COVID-19 (a few samples of this study predate the infection). Cell type and time point are not known.

The chain couples TRBV18 to TRBJ2-1; the match to TRBD2 covers 8 bases. Germline-derived CDR1 and CDR2 are KGHSH and LQKENI. The CDR3 consists of 15 residues. V trimming: 3 bases; J trimming: 3 bases; junction bases outside the gene matches: 4. The chain's CDR3 is CASSPPGTSYNEQFF. CDR3 bases: TGTGCCAGCTCACCCCCCGGGACTAGCTACAATGAGCAGTTCTTC.

V is TRBV5-5 and J is TRBJ2-1, with 9 bases aligning to TRBD1. The J segment lost 5 bases and the V segment lost 4 bases, leaving 7 bases of the junction unmatched. CDR1 is SGHKS and CDR2 is YYEKEE in the germline V gene (reference sequence). CDR3 length equals 15 residues. CDR3 DNA: TGTGCCAGCAGCAGCGCCGGGACAGGGAACAATGAGCAGTTCTTC. Its translation: CASSSAGTGNNEQFF.

The chain uses TRBV6-2 or TRBV6-3 and TRBJ1-1; tentatively, D is TRBD1 (5 bases). V lost 0 bases and J lost 6, with 17 bases in between. The germline V gene encodes CDR1 MNHEY and CDR2 SVGEGT. This CDR3 region has 16 residues. CDR3 protein: CASSYSSIGALPEAFF. CDR3 in DNA: TGTGCCAGCAGTTACTCGAGTATTGGGGCCCTACCTGAAGCTTTCTTT.

Here the CDR3 DNA reads TGTGCCACCAGCAGAGAGCAGAACACTGAAGCTTTCTTT. It is translated as CATSREQNTEAFF. This rearrangement joins TRBV15 to TRBJ1-1; D remains ambiguous. The CDR3 has 13 amino acids. Trimming took off 0 bases at V and 1 base at J, with 3 bases between the two ends. CDR1 and CDR2 from the germline V gene are LNHNV and YYDKDF (reference sequence).

This chain joins TRBV29-1 and TRBJ2-1; no definite D call. V lost 2 bases, J lost 0 bases, and 8 bases lay in between. CDR1 and CDR2 from the germline V gene are SQVTM and ANQGSEA. CDR3 length: 14 amino acids. The CDR3 DNA sequence: TGCAGCGTTGAAAAGCGATCCTCCTACAATGAGCAGTTCTTC. It specifies CSVEKRSSYNEQFF.

In this sample, this clonotype turned up a few times. V and J are TRBV4-1 and TRBJ2-3; D is possibly TRBD1 (6 bases). Trimming stripped 5 bases from V and 4 bases from J, with 25 bases between. The germline V gene has CDR1 MGHRA and CDR2 YSYEKL. CDR3 size: 18 residues. CDR3 protein: CASSKLRDTNTVSDTQYF. DNA for the CDR3: TGCGCCAGCAGCAAGCTCCGGGACACTAATACGGTCTCAGATACGCAGTATTTT.

This clonotype occurred a few times. This chain joins TRBV7-9 and TRBJ2-7, with 11 nucleotides matching TRBD2. The CDR3 has 17 amino acids. Germline V gene sequence: CDR1 SEHNR, CDR2 FQNEAQ (reference sequence). With 2 bases clipped from V and 4 bases from J, the junction kept 10 bases outside the gene matches. CDR3 in amino acids: CASSLNLAGGGRYEQYF. CDR3 DNA: TGTGCCAGCAGCTTAAACCTAGCGGGAGGAGGGAGATACGAGCAGTACTTC. Complete variable domain (other parts from reference TRBV7-9 and TRBJ2-7): DTGVSQNPRHKITKRGQNVTFRCDPISEHNRLYWYRQTLGQGPEFLTYFQNEAQLEKSRLLSDRFSAERPKGSFSTLEIQRTEQGDSAMYLCASSLNLAGGGRYEQYFGPGTRLTVT.

The rearrangement uses TRBV7-6 and TRBJ2-5, with D perhaps TRBD1 or TRBD2 (6 bases each). The germline gives CDR1 SGHVS, CDR2 FNYEAQ. This CDR3 comprises 16 residues. Trimming took off 1 base at V and 3 bases at J, with 15 bases between the two ends. The CDR3 DNA sequence: TGTGCCAGCAGCTTAGTTCTCGGGGGCGGAAAAGAGACCCAGTACTTC. Protein: CASSLVLGGGKETQYF.

This clonotype showed up just a few times. V is TRBV5-4 and J is TRBJ2-7, with D perhaps matching TRBD1 (5 bases). CDR1 and CDR2 from the germline V gene are SGHNT and YYREEE (reference sequence). The CDR3 is 15 residues long. The ends were cut back, 4 bases at V and 1 base at J, with 15 bases in the middle. CDR3 in amino acids: CASSDSSGASYEQYF. As DNA, the CDR3 is TGTGCCAGCAGCGACTCCTCTGGGGCTTCCTACGAGCAGTACTTC.

The sample holds a few counts of this clonotype. The chain couples TRBV6-5 to TRBJ1-2; D is unclear. Germline V CDR1 and CDR2: MNHEY, SVGAGI. The CDR3 consists of 14 residues. The V end was cut by 0 bases, the J end by 4 bases, with 9 bases between. The CDR3: CASSYSGSSYGYTF. The CDR3 DNA reads as TGTGCCAGCAGTTACTCCGGATCCTCCTATGGCTACACCTTC.

This clonotype was seen more than once but under ten times. The chain recombines TRBV4-1 with TRBJ2-7; D is perhaps TRBD2 (7 bases). This CDR3 comprises 16 residues. The V and J ends lost 1 base and 0 bases respectively, with 13 bases between them. Looked up from germline, CDR1 is MGHRA and CDR2 is YSYEKL. In DNA, the CDR3 is TGCGCCAGCAGCCAAGGCGGGGGCACAAGCTCCTACGAGCAGTACTTC. It encodes CASSQGGGTSSYEQYF.

DNA of the CDR3: TGCGCCAGCAGCCAGGCCCTAGCGGGAGCGGGCAAGACCCAGTACTTC. Translation: CASSQALAGAGKTQYF. The V and J genes are TRBV4-3 and TRBJ2-5, with 10 bases matching TRBD2. V dropped 3 bases and J dropped 6; count of bases not matched to a gene: 10. The CDR3 length is 16 residues. CDR1 and CDR2 from the germline V gene are LGHNA and YSLEER.

This chain uses TRBV4-3 with TRBJ2-3; no clear D. Germline V CDR1 and CDR2: LGHNA, YSLEER. The CDR3 extends over 14 amino acids. Trimming pared 8 bases from V and 0 bases from J, leaving 12 bases between. The CDR3 bases are TGCGCCAGCGGTGTTTGGGTTAGCACAGATACGCAGTATTTT. Its protein is CASGVWVSTDTQYF.

This clonotype was observed many times. This chain uses TRBV5-1 with TRBJ2-3; no reliable D call. The germline V gene has CDR1 SGHRS and CDR2 YFSETQ. There are 10 residues in the CDR3. V was clipped by 0 bases and J by 7 bases, with 0 bases between them. Here the CDR3 reads CASSLDTQYF. The DNA of the CDR3 is TGCGCCAGCAGCTTGGATACGCAGTATTTT.

The gene calls are TRBV24-1 and TRBJ2-2, with no clear D. V dropped 5 bases and J dropped 5 bases, with 5 bases sitting between them. CDR1 KGHDR and CDR2 SFDVKD come from the germline V gene. The CDR3 runs to 12 residues. This chain's CDR3 is CATSGWTGELFF. The CDR3, as DNA: TGTGCCACCAGTGGATGGACCGGGGAGCTGTTTTTT.